The 29 T cell receptor beta chains reported below all come from one sample, sequenced in a study of blood T cell repertoires in COVID-19. The assay was immunoSEQ multiplex PCR, and TCRdb's table has in-frame clones only and misses some. The profile shows 69,000 or so clones, roughly four fifths of them singletons. The sequenced sample consisted of peripheral blood. The receptors here all came from an elderly woman with acute or convalescent COVID-19.

V gene TRBV5-4 combines with J gene TRBJ1-4, with D possibly matching TRBD1 (6 bases). The CDR3 spans 16 residues. Trimming removed 1 base at V and 8 bases at J, with 18 bases between. The germline gives CDR1 SGHNT, CDR2 YYREEE (reference sequence). The CDR3 DNA sequence: TGTGCCAGCAGCTTGACCCAAACAGGGTTAGCGGAAAAACTGTTTTTT. It yields the protein CASSLTQTGLAEKLFF.

The chain combines TRBV6-2 or TRBV6-3 with TRBJ1-2; tentative D call: TRBD1 (6 bases). The CDR3 sequence is 13 residues long. V dropped 5 bases and J dropped 4 bases, with 11 bases sitting between them. The germline gives CDR1 MNHEY, CDR2 SVGEGT. CDR3 in DNA: TGTGCCAGCAGTGGGGGGGCGTTCTATGGCTACACCTTC. It encodes CASSGGAFYGYTF.

The gene calls are TRBV7-2 and TRBJ1-1; D might be TRBD1 (5 bases). The CDR3 has 15 amino acids. V dropped 2 bases and J dropped 0 bases, with 10 bases sitting between them. From germline, CDR1 is SGHTA and CDR2 FQGNSA. The CDR3 protein is CASSLSGRVNTEAFF. The CDR3 bases are TGTGCCAGCAGCTTATCGGGCAGGGTGAACACTGAAGCTTTCTTT.

This clone was found a few times. This sample includes further DNA sequences coding for the same CDR3. CDR3 protein: CSVGQGSTDTQYF. In DNA, the CDR3 is TGCAGCGTCGGTCAGGGCAGCACAGATACGCAGTATTTT. This chain links TRBV29-1 with TRBJ2-3, with D tentatively TRBD1 (5 bases). The CDR3 consists of 13 residues. Germline V gives CDR1 SQVTM, CDR2 ANQGSEA. V was shortened by 6 bases and J by 0 bases, with 10 bases between the two germline ends.

J is TRBJ2-7 and V is TRBV6-4; TRBD1 matches 8 bases. Germline assignment: CDR1 MRHNA and CDR2 SNTAGT. This CDR3 contains 12 residues. V shed 6 bases and J 6 bases; nucleotides not matched to a gene: 4. The CDR3, as DNA: TGTGCCAGCAGAGCAGGGGGCTGCGAGCAGTACTTC. As protein: CASRAGGCEQYF.

This chain joins TRBV5-7 and TRBJ1-2; 7 bases map to TRBD1. TRBV5-7 is marked as an open reading frame, function uncertain. The CDR3 has 16 residues. The junction had 13 bases not matched to a gene; V was cut back by 4 bases and J by 4 bases. In nucleotides, the CDR3 is TGTGCCAGCAGCGGCGAGCCGGGACAGATCGTCTATGGCTACACCTTC. Residues: CASSGEPGQIVYGYTF.

A few counts support this clone. This chain joins TRBV4-1 and TRBJ1-4; D call uncertain. The germline CDR1 and CDR2 sequences are MGHRA and YSYEKL. Deletions cut 0 bases from V and 15 bases from J, with 11 bases between. CDR3 length: 12 amino acids. The CDR3 loop is CASSQEAGTVFF. The CDR3, as DNA: TGCGCCAGCAGCCAAGAAGCGGGTACGGTGTTTTTT.

The V gene is TRBV6-1, the J gene TRBJ2-3, with D possibly matching TRBD2 (6 bases). V was clipped by 4 bases and J by 1 base, with 15 bases between them. CDR1 and CDR2 (germline): MNHNS, SASEGT. This CDR3 contains 16 residues. The CDR3 coding sequence is TGTGCCAGCAGTGCCTTCGGGGGAACGGGCACAGATACGCAGTATTTT. It is translated as CASSAFGGTGTDTQYF.

The chain uses TRBV11-3 and TRBJ1-1; D not resolved. V lost 4 bases, J lost 4 bases, and 16 bases lay in between. Germline V gene lookup returns CDR1 SGHNT and CDR2 YENEEA. The CDR3 runs 15 residues. CDR3 residues: CASSSSSVEGTEAFF. The CDR3, as DNA: TGTGCCAGCAGCTCGTCATCGGTTGAGGGCACTGAAGCTTTCTTT.

This clone was recorded a few times. The gene calls are TRBV7-2 and TRBJ2-7, with D perhaps TRBD2 (5 bases). This CDR3 is built from 17 residues. V was cut by 1 base and J by 2 bases, with 18 bases left in between. Germline V lookup: CDR1 SGHTA, CDR2 FQGNSA. The CDR3 loop is CASSLGGARGDPYEQYF. In nucleotides, the CDR3 is TGTGCCAGCAGCTTAGGGGGTGCCCGGGGTGACCCCTACGAGCAGTACTTC.

V gene TRBV5-8 combines with J gene TRBJ1-5; D is unresolved. With 0 bases removed from V and 0 bases from J, the gap between germline ends came to 7 bases. The CDR3 sequence is 15 residues long. The V gene's germline CDR1 is SGHTS and CDR2 YDEGEE. In DNA form, the CDR3 reads TGTGCCAGCAGCTTGGGAGGTAATAGCAATCAGCCCCAGCATTTT. Translation: CASSLGGNSNQPQHF.

J is TRBJ2-7 and V is TRBV10-3; the match to TRBD2 covers 8 bases. Trimming at V came to 8 bases and at J to 0 bases, leaving 6 bases not matched to a gene. CDR3 size: 14 residues. Germline values: CDR1 ENHRY, CDR2 SYGVKD. The CDR3 loop reads CAIDARGDSYEQYF. CDR3 nucleotides: TGTGCCATCGATGCGCGGGGGGACTCCTACGAGCAGTACTTC.

The gene calls are TRBV13 and TRBJ2-3; 7 bases agree with TRBD2. Germline V gives CDR1 PRHDT, CDR2 FYEKMQ (reference sequence). The CDR3 extends over 15 amino acids. Trimming took 6 bases from V and 0 from J; bases not matched to a gene: 6. In nucleotides, the CDR3 is TGTGCCAGCAGTTTTAAGCGGGGTAGCACAGATACGCAGTATTTT. Translated, it gives CASSFKRGSTDTQYF.

This clone was seen just once. This rearrangement joins TRBV2 to TRBJ2-7; TRBD2 might be the D (6 bases). Deletions cut 3 bases from V and 12 bases from J, with 21 bases between. The CDR3 covers 14 residues. The germline V gene has CDR1 SNHLY and CDR2 FYNNEI. DNA of the CDR3: TGTGCCAGCAGTGAGTCTGGGCAGTCGGGGAGGCGGTACTTC. This gives the protein CASSESGQSGRRYF.

The chain uses TRBV13 and TRBJ1-2; 7 nucleotides agree with TRBD1. Germline CDR1 and CDR2: PRHDT and FYEKMQ (reference sequence). V shed 5 bases and J 2 bases; nucleotides not matched to a gene: 5. The CDR3 consists of 14 residues. The CDR3 is CASSRRQGNYGYTF. CDR3 DNA sequence: TGTGCCAGCAGCCGTAGACAGGGAAACTATGGCTACACCTTC.

The chain combines TRBV10-3 with TRBJ2-5, with TRBD2 matching 11 bases. V trimming: 8 bases; J trimming: 4 bases; junction bases outside the gene matches: 9. The germline V gene encodes CDR1 ENHRY and CDR2 SYGVKD. CDR3 size: 15 residues. DNA for the CDR3: TGTGCCATCGGGGAAACTAGCGGGGGTGTAGAGACCCAGTACTTC. Amino acids: CAIGETSGGVETQYF.

The chain carries TRBV5-1 and TRBJ1-3, with 8 positions matching TRBD1. Germline CDR1 SGHRS, CDR2 YFSETQ. V gave up 2 bases and J gave up 3 bases; unmatched junction bases: 7. This CDR3 is built from 16 residues. CDR3 in DNA: TGCGCCAGCAGCTTTTTTGGACAGGGAGGTGGAAACACCATATATTTT. Translating gives CASSFFGQGGGNTIYF.

The CDR3 DNA follows: TGTGCCAGCAGCGCGACTAGCGGGGGAAGGCGCGGTTCGCAGTTCTTC. Its translation is CASSATSGGRRGSQFF. V and J are TRBV11-2 and TRBJ2-1; TRBD2 matches 12 bases. The germline gives CDR1 SGHAT, CDR2 FQNNGV. The ends lost 5 bases at V and 12 bases at J; junction bases unmatched: 14. This CDR3 is 16 amino acids long.

The V and J genes are TRBV11-3 and TRBJ2-2; D perhaps matches TRBD1 (6 bases). The CDR3 sequence is 14 residues long. The germline V gene encodes CDR1 SGHNT and CDR2 YENEEA. Trimming removed 8 bases at V and 4 bases at J, with 14 bases between. The DNA for the CDR3 is TGTGCCAGCGAGGCAGGGGCAAGCACCGGGGAGCTGTTTTTT. Translating gives CASEAGASTGELFF.

CDR3 in DNA: TGTGCCAGCAGTGAAGAAGTAGTCCGTGGCTACACCTTC. Translating gives CASSEEVVRGYTF. The V call is TRBV6-1, the J call TRBJ1-2; D unresolved. From germline, CDR1 is MNHNS and CDR2 SASEGT. The CDR3 length is 13 residues. V dropped 1 base and J dropped 7 bases, with 10 bases sitting between them.

The genes are TRBV29-1 and TRBJ1-1; weak D call: TRBD1 (6 bases). The CDR3 has 14 amino acids. V was shortened by 6 bases and J by 4 bases, with 18 bases between the two germline ends. Germline V gives CDR1 SQVTM, CDR2 ANQGSEA. The CDR3 loop is CSVNNQGMGTEAFF. As DNA, the CDR3 is TGCAGCGTCAACAATCAGGGGATGGGCACTGAAGCTTTCTTT.

The chain employs TRBV11-2 and TRBJ1-1, with 10 bases matching TRBD1. Germline V gene data show CDR1 as SGHAT and CDR2 as FQNNGV. With V trimmed by 1 base and J by 13 bases, 6 bases remained unmatched. This CDR3 comprises 13 residues. The CDR3 DNA follows: TGTGCCAGCAGCTTAGGGACCGGGACAGGGGTTTTCTTT. Translated, it gives CASSLGTGTGVFF.

This chain joins TRBV18 and TRBJ1-2; 7 bases match TRBD1. This CDR3 has 15 residues. Germline V lookup: CDR1 KGHSH, CDR2 LQKENI. J was trimmed by 1 base and V by 1 base; bases with no gene match: 3. This CDR3 is CASSPRGDSNYGYTF. In DNA, the CDR3 is TGTGCCAGCTCACCACGGGGGGACAGTAACTATGGCTACACCTTC.

This clone occurred a few times. The gene calls are TRBV3-1 (or the pseudogene TRBV3-2) and TRBJ2-7; the D gene is possibly TRBD2 (5 bases). V was pared by 1 base and J by 5 bases, with 9 bases between. The germline V gene encodes CDR1 LGHDT and CDR2 YNNKEL (reference sequence). The CDR3 sequence is 13 residues long. The CDR3 nucleotides read TGTGCCAGCAGCCAAGGGGCGAGGGACGAGCAGTACTTC. Amino acid sequence: CASSQGARDEQYF.

The gene calls are TRBV4-2 and TRBJ2-6; D might be TRBD2 (5 bases). Germline V gene lookup returns CDR1 LGHNA and CDR2 YNFKEQ. Trimming shortened V by 4 bases and J by 1 base, and 26 bases separated the two germline ends. The CDR3 contains 21 residues. As DNA, the CDR3 is TGTGCCAGCAGCCGCGAAAGGACGGCGTTTGGACTCAAATCTGGGGCCAACGTCCTGACTTTC. Translation: CASSRERTAFGLKSGANVLTF.

V usage is TRBV11-2 and J usage is TRBJ1-3; TRBD1 might be the D (6 bases). The length of the CDR3 is 11 residues. V dropped 11 bases and J dropped 2 bases, with 7 bases sitting between them. Germline V lookup: CDR1 SGHAT, CDR2 FQNNGV. CDR3 amino acids: CAAGAGNTIYF. The CDR3 DNA reads as TGTGCCGCAGGGGCTGGAAACACCATATATTTT.

This CDR3 reads CAWSLSRAGANVLTF. CDR3 sequence (DNA): TGTGCCTGGAGCCTCTCCCGGGCTGGGGCCAACGTCCTGACTTTC. The rearrangement uses TRBV30 and TRBJ2-6; D is uncertain. The germline CDR1 and CDR2 sequences are GTSNPN and SVGIG (reference sequence). The CDR3 has 15 amino acids. V was clipped by 3 bases and J by 2 bases, with 11 bases between them.

This chain links TRBV12-3 or TRBV12-4 with TRBJ1-3; maybe TRBD1 (5 bases). The CDR3 covers 13 residues. V dropped 11 bases and J dropped 3 bases, with 14 bases sitting between them. Here the CDR3 reads CASLGGGGNTIYF. The CDR3 nucleotides read TGTGCCTCCCTGGGGGGGGGTGGAAACACCATATATTTT.

This clone was detected once. The chain couples TRBV3-1 (or the pseudogene TRBV3-2) to TRBJ2-5; 10 bases align to TRBD2. Germline assignment: CDR1 LGHDT and CDR2 YNNKEL (reference sequence). The CDR3 extends over 17 amino acids. The V and J ends lost 4 bases and 5 bases, in that order; junction bases with no gene match: 13. The CDR3 loop reads CASSLQRGGTGGETQYF. CDR3 sequence (DNA): TGTGCCAGCAGCCTCCAGCGGGGGGGCACGGGTGGGGAGACCCAGTACTTC.